Listed here are 10 T cell receptor beta chains from one sample, sequenced in a study of T cells after yellow fever vaccination. Using its own MiXCR run on the 5' RACE reads, TCRdb lists one record per CDR3 protein. Here the sample spans tens of thousands of distinct CDR3 sequences, 6% to 7.5% being singletons. Sequenced here: CD8+ T cells sorted from PBMCs, sampled 15 days after the yellow fever booster vaccination. Receptors were obtained from a man aged 30 to 45 who received the YFV17D yellow fever vaccine.

This clonotype was counted many times. The CDR3 sequence: CASSSPGGAEQFF. DNA of the CDR3: TGTGCCAGCAGCTCTCCTGGAGGGGCTGAGCAGTTCTTC. The genes are TRBV7-2 and TRBJ2-1, with D possibly TRBD2 on 6 matching bases. The CDR3 runs 13 residues. Between the trimmed V and J ends, which lost 4 bases and 9 bases, there was a span of 13 bases. Germline values: CDR1 SGHTA, CDR2 FQGNSA.

This clonotype was seen at least ten times. CDR3 loop: CSASAVDANNQPQHF. The DNA of the CDR3 is TGCAGTGCCTCCGCGGTTGACGCCAACAATCAGCCCCAGCATTTT. The chain combines TRBV20-1 with TRBJ1-5; D gene ambiguous. Germline CDR1 DFQATT, CDR2 SNEGSKA (reference sequence). The ends were cut back, 6 bases at V and 3 bases at J, with 18 bases in the middle. CDR3 length: 15 residues.

Ten or more counts support this clonotype. The CDR3 DNA follows: TGTGCCAGCAGCTTAACGGGACGAACCAAAAACATTCAGTACTTC. It encodes CASSLTGRTKNIQYF. The chain joins TRBV7-3 to TRBJ2-4, with D possibly being TRBD1 or TRBD2 (5 bases each). V was clipped by 0 bases and J by 2 bases, with 8 bases between them. From germline, CDR1 is SGHTA and CDR2 FQGTGA. The CDR3 runs to 15 residues.

Note on this clonotype: With a much larger clone just one base away, this may be a read error. J is TRBJ1-1 and V is TRBV27; the D is unclear. The CDR3 spans 16 residues. Trimming stripped 6 bases from V and 2 bases from J, with 19 bases between. Per the germline V gene, CDR1 is MNHEY and CDR2 is SMNVEV (reference sequence). CDR3 coding DNA: TGTGCCAGCAGCCCGTCCCTGGTCGGATTAAACACTGAAGCTTTCTTT. Translation gives CASSPSLVGLNTEAFF.

This clonotype occurred many times. The chain recombines TRBV5-5 with TRBJ2-7; D might be TRBD2 (7 bases). Germline V gives CDR1 SGHKS, CDR2 YYEKEE (reference sequence). Between the trimmed V and J ends, which lost 3 bases and 5 bases, there was a span of 15 bases. This CDR3 comprises 14 residues. CDR3 loop: CASSWGGLLDEQYF. The CDR3 nucleotides are TGTGCCAGCAGCTGGGGGGGCCTCCTGGACGAGCAGTACTTC.

The sample holds many counts of this clonotype. The chain combines TRBV5-1 with TRBJ2-2; 9 bases agree with TRBD2. There are 15 residues in the CDR3. Germline V gene data show CDR1 as SGHRS and CDR2 as YFSETQ. V lost 1 base, J lost 6 bases, and 4 bases stayed unmatched. The CDR3: CASSLSLAGPGELFF. The CDR3, as DNA: TGCGCCAGCAGCTTGTCGCTAGCGGGACCCGGGGAGCTGTTTTTT.

This clonotype has only a few counts. This chain connects TRBV11-2 to TRBJ1-2, with TRBD1 as a possible D gene (5 bases). CDR3 length equals 15 residues. Between the trimmed V and J ends, which lost 2 bases and 6 bases, there was a span of 16 bases. Germline V gene data show CDR1 as SGHAT and CDR2 as FQNNGV. The CDR3 protein is CASSLYTQGVNGYTF. The CDR3 nucleotides read TGTGCCAGCAGCTTATATACCCAAGGGGTGAATGGCTACACCTTC.

This sequence joins TRBV6-2 or TRBV6-3 and TRBJ2-6; D is undetermined. CDR1 MNHEY and CDR2 SVGEGT come from the germline V gene. V lost 6 bases and J lost 0, with 9 bases in between. This CDR3 has 15 amino acids. The CDR3 spells CASSGLVSGANVLTF. For the CDR3, the DNA is TGTGCCAGCAGCGGGTTGGTCTCTGGGGCCAACGTCCTGACTTTC.

This clonotype was seen many times. The chain has TRBV9 and TRBJ2-7; TRBD2 is a possible D gene (5 bases). CDR1 and CDR2 from the germline V gene are SGDLS and YYNGEE. The CDR3 length is 13 residues. Trimming cost V 4 bases and J 5 bases, with 13 bases left between them. The CDR3 is CASSPSRRDEQYF. The DNA of the CDR3 is TGTGCCAGCAGCCCCTCCAGGCGGGACGAGCAGTACTTC.

This clonotype occurred a few times. V is TRBV18 and J is TRBJ2-7; D may be TRBD2 (6 bases). In germline, CDR1 is KGHSH, CDR2 LQKENI. The CDR3 is made up of 15 amino acids. Trimming cost V 4 bases and J 4 bases, with 17 bases left between them. Here the CDR3 reads CASSLARESDYEQYF. CDR3 bases: TGTGCCAGCTCACTGGCGCGGGAATCGGATTACGAGCAGTACTTC.